The 27 T cell receptor beta chains below all came from one sample that was sequenced in a study of neurological immune-mediated disorders. Each CDR3 protein is one row after TCRdb ran MiXCR on the 5' RACE reads. The sample consists of fewer than 80,000 distinct CDR3 sequences, around 5% of them appearing once. Sample: PBMCs. The receptors stem from a woman in her forties or fifties with multiple sclerosis.

This clonotype was observed many times. The chain employs TRBV5-1 and TRBJ2-7; 9 bases line up with TRBD1. Germline CDR1 is SGHRS and CDR2 is YFSETQ. V was pared by 4 bases and J by 2 bases, with 7 bases of the junction left unmatched. This CDR3 region has 15 residues. For the CDR3, the DNA is TGCGCCAGCAGCAAAGGACAGGGGACAACCTACGAGCAGTACTTC. Translated, it gives CASSKGQGTTYEQYF.

This clonotype was seen repeatedly, ten times or more. V and J are TRBV7-2 and TRBJ1-5, with 7 bases matching TRBD1. Germline V gene data show CDR1 as SGHTA and CDR2 as FQGNSA. The CDR3 sequence is 17 residues long. Trimming took 3 bases from V and 3 from J; bases not matched to a gene: 11. The DNA for the CDR3 is TGTGCCAGCAGCTTCCGACACTCAGGGGGACTCAATCAGCCCCAGCATTTT. This codes for CASSFRHSGGLNQPQHF.

This clonotype was picked up many times. The genes are TRBV7-9 and TRBJ1-2; 7 nucleotides align to TRBD1. V shed 1 base and J 4 bases; nucleotides not matched to a gene: 9. This CDR3 spans 16 amino acids. CDR1 is SEHNR and CDR2 is FQNEAQ in the germline V gene (reference sequence). This CDR3 reads CASSLGTTGQIYGYTF. In nucleotides, the CDR3 is TGTGCCAGCAGCTTAGGAACAACGGGACAGATCTATGGCTACACCTTC.

As for this clonotype: A much larger clonotype is one base distant, so this may be a read error. The chain couples TRBV12-3 or TRBV12-4 to TRBJ1-2; 8 bases line up with TRBD1. The CDR3 has 14 residues. The CDR3 DNA follows: TGTGTCAGCAGTTTATTTGTAGCAGGGGGCAGGAGCACCTTC. It is translated as CVSSLFVAGGRSTF.

This clonotype was observed at least ten times. The chain carries TRBV6-2 or TRBV6-3 and TRBJ2-7; D perhaps matches TRBD2 (7 bases). V lost 7 bases and J 3 bases, leaving 19 bases between the germline ends. Per germline, CDR1 MNHEY and CDR2 SVGEGT. This CDR3 is built from 15 residues. CDR3 DNA sequence: TGTGCCAGCAACTACGCGGGGGCGGTAGGCTACGAGCAGTACTTC. Encoded protein: CASNYAGAVGYEQYF.

This chain links TRBV20-1 with TRBJ2-5, with 9 bases identical to TRBD1. The junction had 5 bases not matched to a gene; V was cut back by 2 bases and J by 4 bases. This CDR3 spans 14 amino acids. Germline values: CDR1 DFQATT, CDR2 SNEGSKA (reference sequence). CDR3 sequence reads: CSARHGTGLETQYF. As DNA, the CDR3 is TGCAGTGCTAGACACGGGACAGGGCTAGAGACCCAGTACTTC.

This clonotype showed up many times. The chain employs TRBV7-9 and TRBJ2-7; 7 bases agree with TRBD1. The germline gives CDR1 SEHNR, CDR2 FQNEAQ (reference sequence). This CDR3 is 16 amino acids long. Unmatched junction bases numbered 11, after V lost 3 bases and J lost 3 bases. The CDR3 coding sequence is TGTGCCAGCAGCTTCTCCCGGGACAGCCTAATCTACGAGCAGTACTTC. Its translation: CASSFSRDSLIYEQYF.

This clonotype was seen at least ten times. The chain joins TRBV29-1 to TRBJ2-7; the D gene is possibly TRBD1 (5 bases). CDR3 length equals 12 residues. CDR1 and CDR2 from the germline V gene are SQVTM and ANQGSEA. Trimming left V 4 bases short and J 0 bases short, with 7 bases between. The CDR3 spells CSVADSSYEQYF. DNA of the CDR3: TGCAGCGTTGCCGACAGCTCCTACGAGCAGTACTTC.

This clonotype was picked up many times. The gene calls are TRBV20-1 and TRBJ2-7; 8 bases match TRBD1. This CDR3 is 14 amino acids long. Per germline, CDR1 DFQATT and CDR2 SNEGSKA (reference sequence). After removal of 0 bases from V and 2 bases from J, the junction contained 3 bases not matched to a gene. This CDR3 reads CSARETGGTYEQYF. CDR3 coding DNA: TGCAGTGCTAGAGAAACAGGGGGGACCTACGAGCAGTACTTC.

J is TRBJ2-2 and V is TRBV7-3, with D perhaps matching TRBD1 (5 bases). In germline, CDR1 is SGHTA, CDR2 FQGTGA. Trimming took 3 bases from V and 2 from J, leaving 7 bases between them. This CDR3 is built from 14 residues. CDR3 sequence reads: CASSFRTNTGELFF. The DNA for the CDR3 is TGTGCCAGCAGCTTCAGGACAAACACCGGGGAGCTGTTTTTT.

This clonotype was observed many times. The rearrangement joins TRBV11-2 to TRBJ2-2; D assignment may be TRBD1 or TRBD2 (5 bases each). Germline lookup yields CDR1 SGHAT and CDR2 FQNNGV. The CDR3 runs 15 residues. Trimming took 4 bases from V and 5 from J, leaving 14 bases between them. CDR3 coding DNA: TGTGCCAGCAGCTCCGCACCTTGGGGGACCGGGGAGCTGTTTTTT. The encoded protein is CASSSAPWGTGELFF. The complete variable domain, with remaining parts taken from reference TRBV11-2 and TRBJ2-2, reads EAGVAQSPRYKIIEKRQSVAFWCNPISGHATLYWYQQILGQGPKLLIQFQNNGVVDDSQLPKDRFSAERLKGVDSTLKIQPAKLEDSAVYLCASSSAPWGTGELFFGEGSRLTVL.

At least ten counts were recorded for this clonotype. The rearrangement links TRBV27 to TRBJ2-2, with D uncertain. V lost 7 bases, J lost 9 bases, and 15 bases lay in between. CDR1 and CDR2 (germline): MNHEY, SMNVEV (reference sequence). The CDR3 totals 13 residues. CDR3 nucleotides: TGTGCCAGCACGGACGAACGAGGCCGGGAGCTGTTTTTT. The encoded protein is CASTDERGRELFF.

This clonotype has ten or more counts. This chain connects TRBV24-1 to TRBJ2-2, with D possibly matching TRBD2 (6 bases). Germline V gives CDR1 KGHDR, CDR2 SFDVKD. The V end was cut by 2 bases, the J end by 2 bases, with 8 bases between. There are 15 residues in the CDR3. CDR3 residues: CATSDWGVNTGELFF. In DNA, the CDR3 is TGTGCCACCAGTGATTGGGGGGTTAACACCGGGGAGCTGTTTTTT.

This clonotype was seen many times. The chain links TRBV25-1 to TRBJ1-2, with a possible D match to TRBD1 (5 bases). The CDR3 has 17 amino acids. Germline CDR1 and CDR2: MGHDK and SYGVNS. V lost 3 bases to trimming and J lost 0 bases, with 17 bases between them. CDR3 amino acids: CASSDRDRQKANYGYTF. The CDR3 DNA reads as TGTGCCAGCAGTGATAGGGACCGCCAAAAAGCTAACTATGGCTACACCTTC.

This clonotype was recorded many times. The chain has TRBV2 and TRBJ2-7; D might be TRBD1 (6 bases). There are 13 residues in the CDR3. CDR1 SNHLY and CDR2 FYNNEI come from the germline V gene. V gave up 3 bases and J gave up 3 bases, with 9 bases separating them. The DNA of the CDR3 is TGTGCCAGCAGTGAGGACAGCGGCTACGAGCAGTACTTC. Translating it yields CASSEDSGYEQYF.

Turning to this clonotype: The CDR3 does not end in the conserved phenylalanine or tryptophan, so this is likely a read error. This chain joins TRBV5-1 and TRBJ2-1; TRBD2 aligns across 8 bases. Trimming took 2 bases from V and 1 from J; bases not matched to a gene: 2. The germline V gene encodes CDR1 SGHRS and CDR2 YFSETQ. This CDR3 is 15 amino acids long. DNA of the CDR3: TGCGCCAGCAGCTTCCTAGCGGGTTCCTACAATGAGCAGTTCTGC. It codes for CASSFLAGSYNEQFC.

This clonotype was seen ten or more times. CDR3: CASSYERGPGANVLTF. The CDR3 DNA reads as TGTGCCAGCAGTTACGAAAGGGGCCCCGGGGCCAACGTCCTGACTTTC. V gene TRBV6-2 or TRBV6-3 combines with J gene TRBJ2-6; possible D gene TRBD1, 5 bases. This CDR3 spans 16 amino acids. Germline CDR1 reads MNHEY; CDR2 reads SVGEGT. V dropped 2 bases and J dropped 4 bases, with 12 bases sitting between them.

At least ten counts were recorded for this clonotype. The V call is TRBV4-3, the J call TRBJ1-5; D gene uncertain. CDR3 length equals 16 residues. Per the germline V gene, CDR1 is LGHNA and CDR2 is YSLEER. V lost 0 bases and J 3 bases, leaving 12 bases between the germline ends. The CDR3 coding sequence is TGCGCCAGCAGCCAAGATGATAACAGCTTCAATCAGCCCCAGCATTTT. Amino acid sequence: CASSQDDNSFNQPQHF.

This clonotype occurred many times. J is TRBJ1-5 and V is TRBV27; TRBD1 matches at 7 bases. The CDR3 totals 13 residues. The ends lost 8 bases at V and 4 bases at J; junction bases unmatched: 5. CDR1 and CDR2 from the germline V gene are MNHEY and SMNVEV (reference sequence). Written as DNA, the CDR3 is TGTGCCAGCGCTAGGGACAGAAATCAGCCCCAGCATTTT. Amino acids: CASARDRNQPQHF.

This clonotype was found many times. The V call is TRBV11-2, the J call TRBJ2-2; no definite D call. Trimming removed 5 bases at V and 4 bases at J, with 8 bases between. The CDR3 has 13 residues. Germline CDR1 is SGHAT and CDR2 is FQNNGV. The CDR3 loop is CASSHLGTGELFF. The CDR3 region has the DNA TGTGCCAGCAGCCACCTCGGCACCGGGGAGCTGTTTTTT.

This clonotype was counted many times. The rearrangement links TRBV9 to TRBJ2-1, with 7 bases aligning to TRBD1. The V gene's germline CDR1 is SGDLS and CDR2 YYNGEE. There are 14 residues in the CDR3. V lost 3 bases and J lost 9; bases outside the gene matches: 9. The CDR3 is CASSERGTAVEQFF. The CDR3 DNA follows: TGTGCCAGCAGCGAGAGGGGGACAGCGGTTGAGCAGTTCTTC.

This clonotype has a count of ten or more. The junction and the germline gene differ at one end; a read error may be behind it. CDR3 loop: CASSLGSNQPQNF. DNA of the CDR3: TGTGCCAGCAGTTTAGGTAGCAATCAGCCCCAGAATTTT. The V call is TRBV12-3 or TRBV12-4, the J call TRBJ1-5; the D is unclear. The CDR3 spans 13 residues.

This clonotype has at least ten counts. The chain carries TRBV20-1 and TRBJ1-2, with 9 bases matching TRBD1. This CDR3 is built from 15 residues. After removal of 3 bases from V and 2 bases from J, the junction contained 7 bases not matched to a gene. Germline CDR1 reads DFQATT; CDR2 reads SNEGSKA (reference sequence). The CDR3 loop is CSARRDRGKNYGYTF. The CDR3 coding sequence is TGCAGTGCTAGGAGAGACAGGGGGAAGAACTATGGCTACACCTTC.

This clonotype occurred many times. The chain joins TRBV7-9 to TRBJ1-5; 7 bases match TRBD1. The CDR3 spans 12 residues. Germline assignment: CDR1 SEHNR and CDR2 FQNEAQ (reference sequence). Germline trimming cut 8 bases from V and 7 bases from J; bases unmatched to any gene: 5. CDR3 sequence: CASDRVGQPQHF. The CDR3, as DNA: TGTGCCAGCGACAGGGTAGGGCAGCCCCAGCATTTT. Together with reference TRBV7-9 and TRBJ1-5, the CDR3 gives the full variable domain: DTGVSQNPRHKITKRGQNVTFRCDPISEHNRLYWYRQTLGQGPEFLTYFQNEAQLEKSRLLSDRFSAERPKGSFSTLEIQRTEQGDSAMYLCASDRVGQPQHFGDGTRLSIL.

The chain links TRBV20-1 to TRBJ1-2; 7 bases agree with TRBD1. The CDR3 has 12 amino acids. The V gene end was trimmed by 5 bases and the J gene end by 4 bases; junction bases not matched to a gene: 4. The germline CDR1 and CDR2 sequences are DFQATT and SNEGSKA (reference sequence). In DNA form, the CDR3 reads TGCAGTGCTTGGACAGGCGGCTATGGCTACACCTTC. Amino acids: CSAWTGGYGYTF.

This clonotype was observed many times. The chain has TRBV5-6 and TRBJ1-1, with D maybe TRBD1 (5 bases). The V end lost 0 bases, the J end lost 1 base, and 13 bases lay between the germline ends. The germline gives CDR1 SGHDT, CDR2 YYEEEE. CDR3 length equals 16 residues. CDR3 protein: CASSLGFLGANTEAFF. CDR3 nucleotide sequence: TGTGCCAGCAGCTTGGGGTTCCTAGGGGCGAACACTGAAGCTTTCTTT.

This clonotype was detected many times. V usage is TRBV9 and J usage is TRBJ1-1, with D uncertain. V was clipped by 3 bases and J by 3 bases, with 6 bases between them. The CDR3 length is 12 residues. Germline loops: CDR1 SGDLS, CDR2 YYNGEE. As DNA, the CDR3 is TGTGCCAGCAGCGCCAGACACACTGAAGCTTTCTTT. This encodes CASSARHTEAFF. Full variable domain (remainder filled in from reference TRBV9 and TRBJ1-1): DSGVTQTPKHLITATGQRVTLRCSPRSGDLSVYWYQQSLDQGLQFLIQYYNGEERAKGNILERFSAQQFPDLHSELNLSSLELGDSALYFCASSARHTEAFFGQGTRLTVV.